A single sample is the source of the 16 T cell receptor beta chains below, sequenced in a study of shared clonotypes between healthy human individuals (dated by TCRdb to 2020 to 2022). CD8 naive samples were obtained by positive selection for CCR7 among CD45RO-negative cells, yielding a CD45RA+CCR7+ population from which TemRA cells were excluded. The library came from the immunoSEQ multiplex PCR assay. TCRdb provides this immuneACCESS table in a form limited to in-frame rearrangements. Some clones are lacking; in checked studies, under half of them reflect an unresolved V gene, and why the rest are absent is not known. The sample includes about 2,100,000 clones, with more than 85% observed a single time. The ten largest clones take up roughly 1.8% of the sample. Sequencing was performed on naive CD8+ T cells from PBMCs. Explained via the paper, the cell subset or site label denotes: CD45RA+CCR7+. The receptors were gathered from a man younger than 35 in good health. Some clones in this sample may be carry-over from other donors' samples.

The CDR3 DNA reads TGCGCCAGCAGCATCGGGACAGATCGAATGAACACTGAAGCTTTCTTT. Residues: CASSIGTDRMNTEAFF. The chain has TRBV5-1 and TRBJ1-1; 7 bases are a match to TRBD1. With V trimmed by 4 bases and J by 0 bases, 9 bases remained unmatched. The germline gives CDR1 SGHRS, CDR2 YFSETQ. The length of the CDR3 is 16 residues.

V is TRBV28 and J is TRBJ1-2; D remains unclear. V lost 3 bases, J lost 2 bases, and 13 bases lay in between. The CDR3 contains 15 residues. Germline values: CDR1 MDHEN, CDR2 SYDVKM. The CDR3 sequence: CASSFSSSGNYGYTF. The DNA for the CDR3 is TGTGCCAGCAGTTTCAGCTCTTCGGGGAACTATGGCTACACCTTC.

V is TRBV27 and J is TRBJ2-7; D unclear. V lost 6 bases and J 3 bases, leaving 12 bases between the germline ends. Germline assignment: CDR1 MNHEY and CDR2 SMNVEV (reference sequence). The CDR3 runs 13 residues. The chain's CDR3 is CASSPRHDYEQYF. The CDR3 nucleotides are TGTGCCAGCAGCCCCCGACACGACTACGAGCAGTACTTC.

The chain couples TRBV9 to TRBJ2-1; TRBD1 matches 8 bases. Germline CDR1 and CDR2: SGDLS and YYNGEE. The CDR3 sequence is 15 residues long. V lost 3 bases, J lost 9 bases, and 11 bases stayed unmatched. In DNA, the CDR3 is TGTGCCAGCAGCGAGTCAGGGGGCGTCCGGGGTGAGCAGTTCTTC. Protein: CASSESGGVRGEQFF. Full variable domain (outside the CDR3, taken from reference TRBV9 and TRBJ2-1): DSGVTQTPKHLITATGQRVTLRCSPRSGDLSVYWYQQSLDQGLQFLIQYYNGEERAKGNILERFSAQQFPDLHSELNLSSLELGDSALYFCASSESGGVRGEQFFGPGTRLTVL.

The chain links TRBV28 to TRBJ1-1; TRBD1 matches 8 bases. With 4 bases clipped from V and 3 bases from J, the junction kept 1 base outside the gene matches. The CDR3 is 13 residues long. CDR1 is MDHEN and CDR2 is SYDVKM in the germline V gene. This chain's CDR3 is CASSSQGDTEAFF. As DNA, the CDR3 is TGTGCCAGCAGTTCACAGGGGGACACTGAAGCTTTCTTT. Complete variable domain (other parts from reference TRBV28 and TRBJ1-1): DVKVTQSSRYLVKRTGEKVFLECVQDMDHENMFWYRQDPGLGLRLIYFSYDVKMKEKGDIPEGYSVSREKKERFSLILESASTNQTSMYLCASSSQGDTEAFFGQGTRLTVV.

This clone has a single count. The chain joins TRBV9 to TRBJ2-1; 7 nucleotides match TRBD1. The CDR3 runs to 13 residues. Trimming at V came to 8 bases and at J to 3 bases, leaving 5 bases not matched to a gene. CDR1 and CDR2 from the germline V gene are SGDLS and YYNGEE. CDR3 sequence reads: CASGGQNYNEQFF. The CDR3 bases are TGTGCCAGTGGGGGACAGAACTACAATGAGCAGTTCTTC.

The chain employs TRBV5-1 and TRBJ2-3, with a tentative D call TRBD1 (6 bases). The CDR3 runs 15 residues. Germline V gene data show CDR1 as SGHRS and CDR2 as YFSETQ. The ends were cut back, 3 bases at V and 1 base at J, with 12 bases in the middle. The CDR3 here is CASSSTGFGTDTQYF. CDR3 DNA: TGCGCCAGCAGCTCCACAGGGTTCGGCACAGATACGCAGTATTTT.

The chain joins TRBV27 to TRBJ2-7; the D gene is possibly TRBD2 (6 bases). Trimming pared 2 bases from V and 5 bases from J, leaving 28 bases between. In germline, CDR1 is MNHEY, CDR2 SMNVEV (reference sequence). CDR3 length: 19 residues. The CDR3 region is CASSLTIGGSRLRPHEQYF. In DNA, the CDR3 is TGTGCCAGCAGTTTAACTATCGGAGGGAGTCGATTGCGGCCGCACGAGCAGTACTTC.

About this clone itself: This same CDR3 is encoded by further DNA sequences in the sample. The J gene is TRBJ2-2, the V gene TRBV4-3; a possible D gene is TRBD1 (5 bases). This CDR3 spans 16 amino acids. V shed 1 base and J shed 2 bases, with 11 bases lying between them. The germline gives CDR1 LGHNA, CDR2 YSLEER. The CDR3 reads CASSQGVGLNTGELFF. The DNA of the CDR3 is TGCGCCAGCAGCCAAGGAGTGGGGCTCAACACCGGGGAGCTGTTTTTT.

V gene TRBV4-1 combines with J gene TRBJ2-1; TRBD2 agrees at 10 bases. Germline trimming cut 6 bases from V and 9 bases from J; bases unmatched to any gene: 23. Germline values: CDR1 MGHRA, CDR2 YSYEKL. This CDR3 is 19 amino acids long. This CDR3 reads CASRARGASGRPRSGEQFF. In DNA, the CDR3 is TGCGCCAGCAGAGCACGAGGGGCTAGCGGGAGACCCCGCTCCGGTGAGCAGTTCTTC.

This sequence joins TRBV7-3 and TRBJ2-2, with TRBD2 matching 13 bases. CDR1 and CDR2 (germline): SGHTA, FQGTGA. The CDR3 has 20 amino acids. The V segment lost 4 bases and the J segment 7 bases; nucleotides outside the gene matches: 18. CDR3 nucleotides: TGTGCCAGCAGCTCCCCCATCGGGACTAGCGGGGCGCAGGGGGGCGGGGAGCTGTTTTTT. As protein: CASSSPIGTSGAQGGGELFF.

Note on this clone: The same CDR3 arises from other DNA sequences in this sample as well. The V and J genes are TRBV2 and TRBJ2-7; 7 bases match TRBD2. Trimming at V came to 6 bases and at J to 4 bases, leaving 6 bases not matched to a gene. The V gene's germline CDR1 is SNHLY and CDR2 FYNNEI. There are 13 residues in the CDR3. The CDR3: CASSEPGGYEQYF. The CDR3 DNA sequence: TGTGCCAGCAGCGAGCCGGGGGGTTACGAGCAGTACTTC.

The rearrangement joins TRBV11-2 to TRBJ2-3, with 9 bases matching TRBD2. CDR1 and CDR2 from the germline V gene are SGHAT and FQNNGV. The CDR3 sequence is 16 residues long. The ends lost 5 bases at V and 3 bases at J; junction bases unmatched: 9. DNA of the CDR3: TGTGCCAGCAGCGCCCGACTAGCGGAGGCTACAGATACGCAGTATTTT. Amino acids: CASSARLAEATDTQYF.

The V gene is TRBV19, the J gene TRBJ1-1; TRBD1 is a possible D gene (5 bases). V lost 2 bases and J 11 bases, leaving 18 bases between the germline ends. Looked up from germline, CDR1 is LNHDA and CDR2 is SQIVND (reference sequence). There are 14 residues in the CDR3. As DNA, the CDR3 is TGTGCCAGTAGTATATCGGGTATGAGGGAGGGGGCTTTCTTT. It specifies CASSISGMREGAFF.

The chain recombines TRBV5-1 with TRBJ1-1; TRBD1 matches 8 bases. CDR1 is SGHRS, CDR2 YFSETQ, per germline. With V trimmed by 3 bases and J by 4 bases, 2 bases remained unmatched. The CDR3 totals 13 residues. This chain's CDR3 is CASSWGQATEAFF. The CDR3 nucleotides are TGCGCCAGCAGCTGGGGACAGGCCACTGAAGCTTTCTTT.

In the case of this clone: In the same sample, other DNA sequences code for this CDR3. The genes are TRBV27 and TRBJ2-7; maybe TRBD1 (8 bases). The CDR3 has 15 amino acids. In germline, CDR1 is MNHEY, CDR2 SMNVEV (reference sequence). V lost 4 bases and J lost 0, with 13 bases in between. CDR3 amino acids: CASSYTGGGSYEQYF. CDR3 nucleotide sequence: TGTGCCAGCAGTTACACAGGGGGGGGCTCCTACGAGCAGTACTTC.